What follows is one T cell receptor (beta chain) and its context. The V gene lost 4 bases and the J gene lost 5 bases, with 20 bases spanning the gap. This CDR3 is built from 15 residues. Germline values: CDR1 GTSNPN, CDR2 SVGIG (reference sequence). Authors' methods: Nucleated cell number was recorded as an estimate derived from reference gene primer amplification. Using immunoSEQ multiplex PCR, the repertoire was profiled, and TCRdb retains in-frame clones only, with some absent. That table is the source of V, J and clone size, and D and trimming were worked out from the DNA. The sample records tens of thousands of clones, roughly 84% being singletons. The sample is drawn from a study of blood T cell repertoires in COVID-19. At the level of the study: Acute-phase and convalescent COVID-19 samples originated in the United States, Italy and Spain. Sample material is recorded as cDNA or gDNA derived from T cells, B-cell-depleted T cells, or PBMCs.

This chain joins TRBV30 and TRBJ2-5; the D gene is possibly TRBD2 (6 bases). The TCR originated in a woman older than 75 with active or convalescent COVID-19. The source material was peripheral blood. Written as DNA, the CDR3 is TGTGCCTGGATCCCGGGAGCACGGGATAGTGAGACCCAGTACTTC. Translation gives CAWIPGARDSETQYF. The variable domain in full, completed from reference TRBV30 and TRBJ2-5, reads SQTIHQWPATLVQPVGSPLSLECTVEGTSNPNLYWYRQAAGRGLQLLFYSVGIGQISSEVPQNLSASRPQDRQFILSSKKLLLSDSGFYLCAWIPGARDSETQYFGPGTRLLVL.